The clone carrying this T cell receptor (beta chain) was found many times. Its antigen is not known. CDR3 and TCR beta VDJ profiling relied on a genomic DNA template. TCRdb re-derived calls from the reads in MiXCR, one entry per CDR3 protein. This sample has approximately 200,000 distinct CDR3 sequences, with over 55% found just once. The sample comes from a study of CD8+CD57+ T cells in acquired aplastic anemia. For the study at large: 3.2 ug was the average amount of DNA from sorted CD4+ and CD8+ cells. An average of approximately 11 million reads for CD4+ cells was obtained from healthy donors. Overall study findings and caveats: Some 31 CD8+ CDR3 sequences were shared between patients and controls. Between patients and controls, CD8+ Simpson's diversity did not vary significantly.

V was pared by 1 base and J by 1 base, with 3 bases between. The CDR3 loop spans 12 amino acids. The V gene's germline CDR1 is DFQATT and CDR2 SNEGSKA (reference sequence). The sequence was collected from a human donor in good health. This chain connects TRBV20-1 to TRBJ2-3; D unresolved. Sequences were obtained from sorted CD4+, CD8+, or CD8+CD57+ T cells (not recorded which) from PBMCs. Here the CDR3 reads CSARGGTDTQYF. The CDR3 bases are TGCAGTGCTAGAGGGGGCACAGATACGCAGTATTTT.